The clone carrying this T cell receptor (beta chain) was counted between two and nine times. This specimen comes from a study of blood T cell repertoires in COVID-19. Across the study: The United States, Italy and Spain supplied acute and convalescent COVID-19 samples.

Repertoires were generated with immunoSEQ multiplex PCR, while TCRdb's copy carries only in-frame clones and drops some. The table records roughly 41,000 clones, about 88% of them present only once. The source material was peripheral blood. The TCR originated in a man in his 60s with active COVID-19.

The CDR3 DNA is TGCGCCAGCAGCGGGAGCTCCTACGAGCAGTACTTC. The encoded protein is CASSGSSYEQYF. The chain joins TRBV5-1 to TRBJ2-7; a possible D gene is TRBD2 (5 bases). The V gene's germline CDR1 is SGHRS and CDR2 YFSETQ. V was cut by 4 bases and J by 0 bases, with 5 bases left in between. The CDR3 runs 12 residues.